This T cell receptor (beta chain) comes out of a study of T cell responses to AZD1222 COVID-19 vaccine. Broader study findings: Of the AZD1222 recipients, only five or six were seropositive at baseline. Unmutated regions of variants are reportedly targeted by nearly half of spike-specific TCRs.

Concerning this clone: Its antigen is as yet unknown.

Trimming removed 1 base from V and 1 base from J; junction bases left unmatched: 6. Germline V gene data show CDR1 as SGHTA and CDR2 as FQGNSA. The CDR3 loop spans 16 amino acids. Profiling relied on immunoSEQ multiplex PCR, and the TCRdb table lists in-frame clones only, not all of them. The data contain some 140,000 clones, just over 90% of them singletons. The input for sequencing was peripheral blood, taken on day 0 of AZD1222 vaccination. The clonotype comes from an adult in good health. The chain links TRBV7-2 to TRBJ2-7, with TRBD2 identical over 8 bases. The CDR3 DNA is TGTGCCAGCAGCTTAGGGCGGGGGGTTGAATCCTACGAGCAGTACTTC. Its protein product is CASSLGRGVESYEQYF. Full variable domain (missing parts from reference TRBV7-2 and TRBJ2-7): GAGVSQSPSNKVTEKGKDVELRCDPISGHTALYWYRQSLGQGLEFLIYFQGNSAPDKSGLPSDRFSAERTGGSVSTLTIQRTQQEDSAVYLCASSLGRGVESYEQYFGPGTRLTVT.